This T cell receptor beta chain was found in a study of blood T cell repertoires in COVID-19 (dated by TCRdb to 2020 to 2022). In terms of the full investigation: Collaborator samples came from the United States, Italy and Spain and covered acute and convalescent phases of COVID-19. The prospective study material was composed of cDNA or gDNA derived from T cells, B-cell-depleted T cells, or PBMCs. Subjects who had been exposed to COVID-19, were actively infected with it, or had recovered from it provided the deeply sampled blood TCRbeta repertoires that made up the dataset. The repertoires were released in a freely available public database intended as a resource for research on the immune response to SARS-CoV-2. Samples were obtained from the ongoing ImmuneRACE study (first 160 participants) and from over 1,000 subjects provided by 6 global collaborators. A de-identified subject ID, COVID-19 status, age in years and sex were almost always included in the sample metadata. Where HLA class I and class II types were available, the types were taken from metadata supplied by the sample provider, not from assay-based typing.

One collaborating source in Seattle enrolled patients during active infection and followed them longitudinally through the course of disease. Collaborating institutions collected whole blood in K2EDTA tubes following their own protocols. For TCRbeta analysis, collaborators shipped samples in one of three forms: frozen whole blood, isolated PBMCs, or DNA extracted from either of those sample types. To note about this clone: No cognate antigen has been identified for it. Base quality data are lacking; no much larger clone is found one base away.

General conclusions and limits of the study: How much clinical and demographic metadata was included differed by source and by participant, and the metadata was provided uncurated.

From V the trimming removes 1 base and from J it removes 5 bases, while the gene matches leave 5 bases of the junction unaccounted for. From its cysteine to its phenylalanine, the CDR3 spans 16 amino acids. The read is trimmed to its CDR3 DNA, 48 bases read in frame from base 1. From the germline V gene, CDR1 is MGHRA and CDR2 is YSYEKL. TCRbeta CDR3 regions were amplified from genomic DNA by means of the immunoSEQ Assay, a bias-controlled multiplex PCR. The original methods were these. Nucleated cell counts per sample were estimated from amplification of reference gene primers within the assay. To quantify the absolute abundance of each unique TCRbeta CDR3 rearrangement, sequence reads were collapsed and filtered. For each sample, productive Simpson clonality was calculated by taking the square root of Simpson's diversity index across productive rearrangements. Entries here come from immuneACCESS through TCRdb and include only in-frame sequences with V and J called. Some clones fail to appear in such tables; in the studies checked, an unresolved V gene covers under half of the shortfall, and the cause of the remainder is unknown. The DNA gave D and trimming, while V, J and clone size come from that table. Here the sample has tens of thousands of clones; about two thirds occur a single time. The ten largest clones represent 4.8% of the sample.

The sequence derives from a woman in her 70s with COVID-19, enrolled during active disease. The sequencing input was peripheral blood. The sequence is built from TRBV4-1 and TRBJ2-1, with TRBD2 matching 10 junction bases. CDR3 region: CASSQVWTSGNNEQFF. The DNA reads as follows: TGCGCCAGCAGCCAAGTTTGGACTAGCGGCAACAATGAGCAGTTCTTC.